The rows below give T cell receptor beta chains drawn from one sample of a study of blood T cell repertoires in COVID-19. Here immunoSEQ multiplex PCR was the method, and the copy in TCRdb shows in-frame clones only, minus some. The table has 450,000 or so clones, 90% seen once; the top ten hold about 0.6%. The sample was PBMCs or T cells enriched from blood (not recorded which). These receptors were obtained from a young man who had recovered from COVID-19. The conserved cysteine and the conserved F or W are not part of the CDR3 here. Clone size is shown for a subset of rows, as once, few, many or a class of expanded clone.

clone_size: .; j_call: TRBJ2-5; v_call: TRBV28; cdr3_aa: ASSPNRGRLAGVQETQY
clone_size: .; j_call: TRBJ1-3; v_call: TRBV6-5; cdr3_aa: ASIRTVTGNTIY
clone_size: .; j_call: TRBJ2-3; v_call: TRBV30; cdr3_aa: ARSGGSTDTQY
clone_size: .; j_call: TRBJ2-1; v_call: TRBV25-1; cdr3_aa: ASSDRASGRSSYNEQF
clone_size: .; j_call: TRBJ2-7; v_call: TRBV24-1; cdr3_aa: ATSDRGQGTYEQY
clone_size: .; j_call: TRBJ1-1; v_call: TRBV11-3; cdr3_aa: ASSQNTEAF
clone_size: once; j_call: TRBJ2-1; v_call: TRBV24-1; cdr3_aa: ATGTGYGEQF
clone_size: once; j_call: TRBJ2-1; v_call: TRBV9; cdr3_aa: ASSVEGGTLGEQF
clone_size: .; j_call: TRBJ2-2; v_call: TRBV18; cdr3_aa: ASSPRQGLNTGELF
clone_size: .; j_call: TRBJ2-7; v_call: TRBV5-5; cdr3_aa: ASTRPGGSYEQY
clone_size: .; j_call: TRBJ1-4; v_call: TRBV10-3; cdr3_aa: AISDGGGAGF
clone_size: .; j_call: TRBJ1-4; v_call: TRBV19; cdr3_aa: ATTRGGLGEKLF
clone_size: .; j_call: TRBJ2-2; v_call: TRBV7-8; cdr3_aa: ASSPGGLVGIGELF
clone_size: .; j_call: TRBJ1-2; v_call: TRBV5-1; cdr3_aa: ASSLNGGAYGYT
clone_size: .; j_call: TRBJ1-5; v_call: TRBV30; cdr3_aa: AWGQGDQPQH
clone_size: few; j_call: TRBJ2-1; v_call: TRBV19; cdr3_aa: ASSIGPREQF
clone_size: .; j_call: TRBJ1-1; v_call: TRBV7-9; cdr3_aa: ASSPWTGGATEAF
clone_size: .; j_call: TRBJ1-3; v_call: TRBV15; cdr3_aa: ATSRDLRAVSGNTIY
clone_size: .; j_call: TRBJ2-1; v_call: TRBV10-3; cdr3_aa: AISETGYNEQF
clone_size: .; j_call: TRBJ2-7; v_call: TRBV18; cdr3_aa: ASSPSGHSYEQY
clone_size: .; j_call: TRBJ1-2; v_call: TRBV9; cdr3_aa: ASSVDHRGANYGYT
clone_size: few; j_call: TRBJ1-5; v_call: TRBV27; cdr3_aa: ASRTGTLNQPQH
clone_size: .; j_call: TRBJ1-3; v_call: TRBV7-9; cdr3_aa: ASSLSRQGSTGNTIY
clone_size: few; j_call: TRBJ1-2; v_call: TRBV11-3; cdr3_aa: ASSPLGTAVNYGYT
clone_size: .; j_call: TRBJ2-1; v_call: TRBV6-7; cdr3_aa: ASSEDRGVYNEQF
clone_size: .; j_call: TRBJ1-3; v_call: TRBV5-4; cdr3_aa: ASSLGRAEGNTIY
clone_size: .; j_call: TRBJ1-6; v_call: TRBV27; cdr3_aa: ASSLRSVSNSPLH
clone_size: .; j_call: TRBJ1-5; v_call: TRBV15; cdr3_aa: ATSRDDSRNQPQH
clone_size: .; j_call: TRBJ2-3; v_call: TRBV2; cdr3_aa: ASSVLAGGQDTQY
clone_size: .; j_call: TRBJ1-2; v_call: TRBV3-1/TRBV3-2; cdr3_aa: ASSRQNGYT
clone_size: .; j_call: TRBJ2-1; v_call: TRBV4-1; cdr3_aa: ASSHPGTSMPNEQF
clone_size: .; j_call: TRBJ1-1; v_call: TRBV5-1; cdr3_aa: ASSYNPTGMNTEAF
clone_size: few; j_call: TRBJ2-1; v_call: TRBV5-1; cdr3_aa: ASSLGAAASYNEQF
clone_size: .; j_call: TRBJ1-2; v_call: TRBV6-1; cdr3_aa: ASSESGFYGYT
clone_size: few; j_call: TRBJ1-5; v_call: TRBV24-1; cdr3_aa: ATSGTKGLLSNQPQH
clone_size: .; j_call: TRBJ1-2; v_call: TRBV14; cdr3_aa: ASSPTLSGSGYT
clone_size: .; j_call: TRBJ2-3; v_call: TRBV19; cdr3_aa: ASSRSPRGGSIADTQY
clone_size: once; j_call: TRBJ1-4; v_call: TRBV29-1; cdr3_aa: SDRDRFTTHAEKLF
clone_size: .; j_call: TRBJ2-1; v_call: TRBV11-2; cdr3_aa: ASSPTPGASHNEQF
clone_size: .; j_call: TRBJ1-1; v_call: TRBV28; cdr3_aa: ASLTPGTEAF
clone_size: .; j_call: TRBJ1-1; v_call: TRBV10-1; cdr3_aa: ASSEARGVSTEAF
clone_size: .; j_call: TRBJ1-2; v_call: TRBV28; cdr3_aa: ASRTIQGYGYT
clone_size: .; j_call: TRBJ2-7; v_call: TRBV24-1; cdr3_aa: ATSVLGAGGYEQY